One sample yielded the 24 T cell receptor beta chains listed below, sequenced in a study of blood T cell repertoires in COVID-19. Measured with immunoSEQ multiplex PCR; TCRdb has only the in-frame clones, and not every one. The sample lists under 25,000 clones, 89% seen once, with roughly 30% in the top ten. The sample was peripheral blood. The receptors here all came from a woman between 70 and 85 years old with active COVID-19.

J is TRBJ2-1 and V is TRBV4-3, with D possibly matching TRBD1 (6 bases). The CDR3 has 13 amino acids. CDR1 and CDR2 from the germline V gene are LGHNA and YSLEER. Between the trimmed V and J ends, which lost 3 bases and 7 bases, there was a span of 10 bases. CDR3 region: CASSHLQGNEQFF. DNA of the CDR3: TGCGCCAGCAGCCATTTACAGGGAAATGAGCAGTTCTTC.

The chain couples TRBV7-3 to TRBJ2-3; 8 nucleotides agree with TRBD2. CDR1 and CDR2 (germline): SGHTA, FQGTGA. The CDR3 loop spans 17 amino acids. The V and J ends lost 4 bases and 4 bases, in that order; junction bases with no gene match: 13. The DNA for the CDR3 is TGTGCCAGCAGCTCCGCGAAGGGGAGCGGGGGTGCAGATACGCAGTATTTT. Translation gives CASSSAKGSGGADTQYF.

This clone was detected only a few times. The same CDR3 can be traced to other DNA sequences in this sample. The V and J genes are TRBV2 and TRBJ2-3; 8 bases are shared with TRBD1. The germline CDR1 and CDR2 sequences are SNHLY and FYNNEI. This CDR3 is 15 amino acids long. J gave up 2 bases and V 1 base, and 2 bases lay outside the gene matches. The CDR3 loop is CASSEDRGFTDTQYF. The CDR3 DNA follows: TGTGCCAGCAGTGAAGACAGGGGGTTCACAGATACGCAGTATTTT. Based on the CDR3 plus reference TRBV2 and TRBJ2-3, the full variable domain is EPEVTQTPSHQVTQMGQEVILRCVPISNHLYFYWYRQILGQKVEFLVSFYNNEISEKSEIFDDQFSVERPDGSNFTLKIRSTKLEDSAMYFCASSEDRGFTDTQYFGPGTRLTVL.

This chain uses TRBV27 with TRBJ2-1; TRBD2 aligns across 11 bases. This CDR3 region has 16 residues. J gave up 2 bases and V 11 bases, and 11 bases lay outside the gene matches. The germline V gene has CDR1 MNHEY and CDR2 SMNVEV (reference sequence). DNA of the CDR3: TGTGCCGCTTCTGGAATGACTAGCGGGACCTACAATGAGCAGTTCTTC. This translates into CAASGMTSGTYNEQFF.

The rearrangement uses TRBV11-3 and TRBJ2-2; D is ambiguous. CDR3 length: 16 residues. Germline V lookup: CDR1 SGHNT, CDR2 YENEEA. Trimming stripped 1 base from V and 4 bases from J, with 13 bases between. The CDR3 loop is CASSLGLARGTGELFF. CDR3 DNA: TGTGCCAGCAGCTTAGGGTTAGCTCGAGGCACCGGGGAGCTGTTTTTT.

The chain employs TRBV19 and TRBJ2-3; D is possibly TRBD2 (6 bases). This CDR3 is 16 amino acids long. V gave up 7 bases and J gave up 2 bases, with 19 bases separating them. The V gene's germline CDR1 is LNHDA and CDR2 SQIVND (reference sequence). For the CDR3, the DNA is TGTGCCAGTACGGTCCGATCGGGACTGAACACAGATACGCAGTATTTT. It codes for CASTVRSGLNTDTQYF.

The chain uses TRBV4-2 and TRBJ2-4; TRBD1 matches 8 bases. V dropped 2 bases and J dropped 7; count of bases not matched to a gene: 1. Germline CDR1 is LGHNA and CDR2 is YNFKEQ. The CDR3 sequence is 13 residues long. Here the CDR3 reads CASSQWTGNIQYF. The CDR3 DNA reads TGTGCCAGCAGCCAATGGACAGGGAACATTCAGTACTTC.

V gene TRBV5-1 combines with J gene TRBJ2-5, with 10 bases that match TRBD2. V shed 0 bases, J shed 4 bases, and the junction held 9 bases outside the gene matches. The germline V gene encodes CDR1 SGHRS and CDR2 YFSETQ. The CDR3 spans 17 residues. The CDR3 DNA reads TGCGCCAGCAGCTTGGCCGATGGCCCTAGCGGGGGAGAGACCCAGTACTTC. Translated: CASSLADGPSGGETQYF.

The chain employs TRBV5-6 and TRBJ2-5, with D hard to call. Between the trimmed V and J ends, which lost 4 bases and 7 bases, there was a span of 14 bases. The CDR3 has 13 amino acids. Looked up from germline, CDR1 is SGHDT and CDR2 is YYEEEE. The CDR3 reads CASSPPTSGTQYF. For the CDR3, the DNA is TGTGCCAGCAGCCCGCCTACATCGGGGACCCAGTACTTC.

The chain recombines TRBV6-6 with TRBJ2-7; no clear D gene. The CDR3 is 14 residues long. Germline V gives CDR1 MNHNY, CDR2 SVGAGI (reference sequence). V shed 2 bases and J shed 2 bases, with 10 bases lying between them. CDR3 residues: CASSYDRVTYEQYF. The CDR3 coding sequence is TGTGCCAGCAGTTACGATAGAGTGACCTACGAGCAGTACTTC.

The chain joins TRBV5-6 to TRBJ2-7, with D possibly matching TRBD2 (5 bases). Deletions cut 4 bases from V and 6 bases from J, with 14 bases between. The CDR3 contains 13 residues. Germline V gene data show CDR1 as SGHDT and CDR2 as YYEEEE. CDR3 coding DNA: TGTGCCAGCAGCCGCCGCGGGTCGGGCGAGCAGTACTTC. Translation: CASSRRGSGEQYF.

As concerns this clone: A read error may explain this, as a much larger clone is one base away. The rearrangement uses TRBV7-3 and TRBJ1-2; 7 bases are a match to TRBD1. This CDR3 is built from 13 residues. The V gene's germline CDR1 is SGHTA and CDR2 FQGTGA. V lost 2 bases to trimming and J lost 4 bases; unmatched junction nucleotides: 1. The CDR3 loop is CASSLQGGYGYTF. CDR3 nucleotides: TGTGCCAGCAGCTTACAGGGGGGCTATGGCTACACCTTC.

The chain recombines TRBV7-9 with TRBJ2-5, with 8 nucleotides matching TRBD2. The V segment lost 6 bases and the J segment 6 bases; nucleotides outside the gene matches: 15. The CDR3 runs 16 residues. Germline-derived CDR1 and CDR2 are SEHNR and FQNEAQ (reference sequence). CDR3 protein: CASSPGVGGARKTQYF. DNA of the CDR3: TGTGCCAGCAGTCCTGGGGTCGGGGGGGCCCGGAAGACCCAGTACTTC.

The rearrangement joins TRBV5-1 to TRBJ2-1; possibly TRBD2 for D (5 bases). CDR3 length equals 14 residues. V lost 4 bases, J lost 0 bases, and 8 bases lay in between. CDR1 and CDR2 (germline): SGHRS, YFSETQ. Here the CDR3 DNA reads TGCGCCAGCAGCCCGGGAAGCTCCTACAATGAGCAGTTCTTC. The encoded protein is CASSPGSSYNEQFF.

A single count supports this clone. The chain carries TRBV24-1 and TRBJ2-5, with 11 bases aligning to TRBD1. CDR3 length equals 18 residues. In germline, CDR1 is KGHDR, CDR2 SFDVKD. V shed 5 bases, J shed 4 bases, and the junction held 14 bases outside the gene matches. CDR3 in DNA: TGTGCCACCAGTGGGAAGGAAAGGACAGGGGGCTTCCGAGAGACCCAGTACTTC. Translating it yields CATSGKERTGGFRETQYF.

The chain couples TRBV14 to TRBJ2-3, with 8 bases that match TRBD2. Germline-derived CDR1 and CDR2 are SGHDN and FVKESK. The CDR3 is 17 amino acids. The ends lost 0 bases at V and 2 bases at J; junction bases unmatched: 7. CDR3 loop: CASSQDEAGASTDTQYF. The CDR3 DNA is TGTGCCAGCAGCCAAGATGAAGCGGGGGCCTCCACAGATACGCAGTATTTT.

The rearrangement joins TRBV7-2 to TRBJ2-3; the D gene is possibly TRBD2 (6 bases). Germline CDR1 SGHTA, CDR2 FQGNSA. V lost 0 bases and J lost 3, with 7 bases in between. The CDR3 is 14 amino acids. CDR3 region: CASSLAGGTDTQYF. The CDR3 DNA reads as TGTGCCAGCAGCTTAGCGGGGGGTACAGATACGCAGTATTTT.

This clone has a handful of counts. The chain is built from TRBV5-6 and TRBJ1-2, with TRBD1 as a possible D gene (5 bases). This CDR3 is 16 amino acids long. Trimming took 1 base from V and 4 from J, leaving 17 bases between them. Germline CDR1 SGHDT, CDR2 YYEEEE. The CDR3 DNA reads as TGTGCCAGCAGCTTGATGGGGCAAACTTCTGGCTATGGCTACACCTTC. It codes for CASSLMGQTSGYGYTF.

The rearrangement uses TRBV7-8 and TRBJ2-3, with D perhaps matching TRBD2 (6 bases). Trimming shortened V by 2 bases and J by 6 bases, and 18 bases separated the two germline ends. CDR3 length: 16 residues. Germline V gene sequence: CDR1 SGHVS, CDR2 FQNEAQ. The DNA for the CDR3 is TGTGCCAGCAGCTTAATAACTAGCCGCCCTCTGGATACGCAGTATTTT. It encodes CASSLITSRPLDTQYF.

The V and J genes are TRBV3-1 (or the pseudogene TRBV3-2) and TRBJ2-5; 7 nucleotides align to TRBD2. Germline V gives CDR1 LGHDT, CDR2 YNNKEL (reference sequence). The CDR3 sequence is 15 residues long. V gave up 4 bases and J gave up 4 bases; unmatched junction bases: 9. The chain's CDR3 is CASSLTASGGETQYF. CDR3 nucleotide sequence: TGTGCCAGCAGCCTCACTGCTAGCGGTGGAGAGACCCAGTACTTC.

The chain links TRBV2 to TRBJ2-7; TRBD1 might be the D (5 bases). V lost 7 bases and J lost 9, with 16 bases in between. Per germline, CDR1 SNHLY and CDR2 FYNNEI. The CDR3 is 12 amino acids. The CDR3 region is CASTASDQGQYF. DNA for the CDR3: TGTGCCAGCACCGCGAGTGACCAGGGGCAGTACTTC.

This rearrangement joins TRBV21-1 to TRBJ1-1; the tabulated D call, TRBD1, remains unverified against the DNA. TRBV21-1 is tagged as a pseudogene. The CDR3 runs to 14 residues. The CDR3 nucleotides read TGTGCCAGCAGCAACGACAGGGGGCATGCTGAAGCTTTCTTT. The encoded protein is CASSNDRGHAEAFF.

The chain employs TRBV10-3 and TRBJ1-2; 7 bases fit TRBD1. The CDR3 covers 15 residues. J was trimmed by 2 bases and V by 0 bases; bases with no gene match: 3. The V gene's germline CDR1 is ENHRY and CDR2 SYGVKD. The CDR3 loop reads CAISESGGANYGYTF. The CDR3 DNA reads TGTGCCATCAGTGAGTCAGGGGGCGCCAACTATGGCTACACCTTC.

The chain employs TRBV5-5 and TRBJ1-3; 7 bases align to TRBD1. Germline V gives CDR1 SGHKS, CDR2 YYEKEE (reference sequence). CDR3 size: 15 residues. The ends lost 2 bases at V and 2 bases at J; junction bases unmatched: 4. The CDR3 bases are TGTGCCAGCAGCTTAGGCCAGGGGGCTGGAAACACCATATATTTT. Translation gives CASSLGQGAGNTIYF.